A single sample gave rise to the 19 T cell receptor beta chains below, sequenced in a study of blood T cell repertoires in COVID-19 (TCRdb year 2020). Libraries were made using the immunoSEQ multiplex PCR assay. TCRdb provides this immuneACCESS table in a form limited to in-frame rearrangements. Some clones are lacking; in checked studies, under half of them reflect an unresolved V gene, and why the rest are absent is not known. Across this sample there are about 150,000 clones, with nearly 80% seen only once. Jointly, the top ten make up around 1.5% of the sample. Sequencing was performed on peripheral blood. The receptors come from an older man with acute or convalescent COVID-19.

This clone showed up just a few times. This chain joins TRBV6-6 and TRBJ2-7, with D hard to call. Germline values: CDR1 MNHNY, CDR2 SVGAGI (reference sequence). V was trimmed by 7 bases and J by 4 bases, leaving 11 bases between them. This CDR3 is built from 12 residues. The CDR3 DNA reads as TGTGCCAGCACGCAAGGCAGGTACGAGCAGTACTTC. Translated, it gives CASTQGRYEQYF.

This chain joins TRBV7-8 and TRBJ1-5; a weak D match, TRBD1 (5 bases). Germline CDR1 is SGHVS and CDR2 is FQNEAQ. This CDR3 spans 14 amino acids. Trimming left V 5 bases short and J 5 bases short, with 13 bases between. The CDR3 region is CASSRGQGYQPQHF. Here the CDR3 DNA reads TGTGCCAGCAGCCGTGGGCAGGGATATCAGCCCCAGCATTTT.

This chain links TRBV10-3 with TRBJ1-5, with 9 nucleotides matching TRBD1. CDR1 and CDR2 (germline): ENHRY, SYGVKD. Trimming cost V 4 bases and J 3 bases; bases outside gene matches: 1. The CDR3 covers 14 residues. The CDR3 here is CAISGTGDNQPQHF. The CDR3 coding sequence is TGTGCCATCAGTGGGACAGGGGACAATCAGCCCCAGCATTTT.

The V call is TRBV20-1, the J call TRBJ2-1; D perhaps matches TRBD1 (5 bases). The CDR3 spans 11 residues. The germline V gene encodes CDR1 DFQATT and CDR2 SNEGSKA (reference sequence). The germline V and J ends were trimmed by 4 bases and 11 bases, with 12 bases remaining between them. CDR3 nucleotides: TGCAGTGCTACCTTCGCAGGGAAGCAGTTCTTC. The encoded protein is CSATFAGKQFF.

The CDR3: CSVGGQGAREQYF. CDR3 nucleotide sequence: TGCAGCGTTGGGGGGCAGGGGGCGCGTGAGCAGTACTTC. V usage is TRBV29-1 and J usage is TRBJ2-7; 8 positions agree with TRBD1. Trimming took 4 bases from V and 7 from J; bases not matched to a gene: 9. Per germline, CDR1 SQVTM and CDR2 ANQGSEA. The CDR3 totals 13 residues.

This clone was found once. The chain is built from TRBV11-3 and TRBJ2-3; D might be TRBD1 (7 bases). Germline V gene data show CDR1 as SGHNT and CDR2 as YENEEA. The V end lost 6 bases, the J end lost 2 bases, and 12 bases lay between the germline ends. The CDR3 loop spans 14 amino acids. Here the CDR3 reads CASSAGQNTDTQYF. CDR3 nucleotides: TGTGCCAGCAGTGCGGGACAGAACACAGATACGCAGTATTTT.

The chain is built from TRBV6-5 and TRBJ2-1; TRBD2 might be the D (5 bases). The germline gives CDR1 MNHEY, CDR2 SVGAGI. V gave up 6 bases and J gave up 8 bases, with 20 bases separating them. The CDR3 covers 15 residues. The CDR3: CASSLLGPGKDEQFF. The CDR3 nucleotides read TGTGCCAGCAGCCTCTTAGGGCCGGGGAAGGATGAGCAGTTCTTC.

This clone was observed a few times. The chain joins TRBV5-4 to TRBJ1-3; D call uncertain. The V gene lost 4 bases and the J gene lost 0 bases, with 11 bases spanning the gap. Germline CDR1 is SGHNT and CDR2 is YYREEE (reference sequence). The CDR3 has 15 amino acids. As DNA, the CDR3 is TGTGCCAGCAGCCCGTACATGTCCTCTGGAAACACCATATATTTT. It yields the protein CASSPYMSSGNTIYF. Variable domain in full (rest from reference TRBV5-4 and TRBJ1-3): ETGVTQSPTHLIKTRGQQVTLRCSSQSGHNTVSWYQQALGQGPQFIFQYYREEENGRGNFPPRFSGLQFPNYSSELNVNALELDDSALYLCASSPYMSSGNTIYFGEGSWLTVV.

This clone was observed many times. V and J are TRBV7-6 and TRBJ1-1, with TRBD1 identical over 9 bases. CDR1 SGHVS and CDR2 FNYEAQ come from the germline V gene. Trimming at V came to 5 bases and at J to 1 base, leaving 8 bases not matched to a gene. This CDR3 has 16 residues. CDR3 DNA sequence: TGTGCCAGCAGCCCAGGGACAGGGTCGGCGAACACTGAAGCTTTCTTT. Its translation is CASSPGTGSANTEAFF.

This chain joins TRBV5-1 and TRBJ2-6, with TRBD1 matching over 11 bases. The V segment lost 4 bases and the J segment 0 bases; nucleotides outside the gene matches: 9. This CDR3 comprises 19 residues. Germline V lookup: CDR1 SGHRS, CDR2 YFSETQ. Here the CDR3 reads CASSPRTGGSSSGANVLTF. The CDR3 nucleotides are TGCGCCAGCAGCCCTCGGACAGGGGGCTCTAGCTCTGGGGCCAACGTCCTGACTTTC.

The chain uses TRBV7-2 and TRBJ2-2; a possible D gene is TRBD2 (6 bases). The CDR3 is 16 amino acids. The V end was cut by 6 bases, the J end by 3 bases, with 17 bases between. Germline CDR1 and CDR2: SGHTA and FQGNSA. The CDR3 sequence is CASRPWGVWYTGELFF. For the CDR3, the DNA is TGTGCCAGCAGACCTTGGGGGGTTTGGTACACCGGGGAGCTGTTTTTT.

V and J are TRBV11-3 and TRBJ2-1, with D tentatively TRBD1 (6 bases). The CDR3 extends over 15 amino acids. V gave up 5 bases and J gave up 0 bases, with 11 bases separating them. CDR1 and CDR2 from the germline V gene are SGHNT and YENEEA. The CDR3 DNA reads as TGTGCCAGCAGCAGGACAGCTACCTCCTACAATGAGCAGTTCTTC. Translation gives CASSRTATSYNEQFF.

This clone was observed at least ten times. The conserved final phenylalanine or tryptophan is absent from the CDR3, which likely points to a read error. Because the CDR3's place on the DNA is in doubt, the DNA is left out and the CDR3 is given as listed by TCRdb. The chain links TRBV5-4 to TRBJ1-2. The CDR3 extends over 15 residues, inclusive of both ends. Germline V gene data show CDR1 as SGHNT and CDR2 as YYREEE (reference sequence). This CDR3 is CASSLGVGQSGYGYT.

This clone was seen only a few times. The chain combines TRBV30 with TRBJ1-3, with 7 bases matching TRBD1. Germline CDR1 and CDR2: GTSNPN and SVGIG (reference sequence). The V and J ends lost 2 bases and 0 bases, in that order; junction bases with no gene match: 7. The CDR3 spans 16 residues. The chain's CDR3 is CAWSSTGKFSGNTIYF. CDR3 coding DNA: TGTGCCTGGAGTTCGACAGGGAAGTTCTCTGGAAACACCATATATTTT.

The V and J genes are TRBV24-1 and TRBJ2-7, with TRBD1 matching over 8 bases. The CDR3 sequence is 14 residues long. V was clipped by 4 bases and J by 2 bases; unmatched bases: 3. Per germline, CDR1 KGHDR and CDR2 SFDVKD. CDR3 in DNA: TGTGCCACCAGTGAGATACAGGGGGCCTACGAGCAGTACGTC. Translation gives CATSEIQGAYEQYV.

J is TRBJ1-6 and V is TRBV27, with unresolved D. Germline V gene data show CDR1 as MNHEY and CDR2 as SMNVEV (reference sequence). CDR3 length equals 14 residues. Trimming took 6 bases from V and 3 from J, leaving 9 bases between them. CDR3 sequence: CASRRDYYNSPLHF. CDR3 DNA sequence: TGTGCCAGCAGGAGGGATTACTATAATTCACCCCTCCACTTT.

V gene TRBV6-5 combines with J gene TRBJ1-1, with D perhaps matching TRBD1 (5 bases). The germline gives CDR1 MNHEY, CDR2 SVGAGI. The ends were cut back, 8 bases at V and 7 bases at J, with 14 bases in the middle. This CDR3 region has 12 residues. The CDR3 DNA follows: TGTGCCAGCCAATCGGGGGGGTTTGAAGCTTTCTTT. Encoded protein: CASQSGGFEAFF.

The chain is built from TRBV7-9 and TRBJ1-1; D is unresolved. Trimming shortened V by 1 base and J by 0 bases, and 15 bases separated the two germline ends. The CDR3 spans 17 residues. CDR1 and CDR2 from the germline V gene are SEHNR and FQNEAQ (reference sequence). CDR3 residues: CASSLGGVGLMNTEAFF. The CDR3 nucleotides are TGTGCCAGCAGCTTAGGTGGAGTCGGGTTGATGAACACTGAAGCTTTCTTT.

As concerns this clone: The same CDR3 arises from other DNA sequences in this sample as well. The gene calls are TRBV6-5 and TRBJ2-7; D gene unclear. The CDR3 covers 11 residues. Trimming cost V 8 bases and J 3 bases, with 8 bases left between them. From germline, CDR1 is MNHEY and CDR2 SVGAGI. This CDR3 reads CASSRGYEQYF. The CDR3 DNA reads TGTGCCAGCTCCCGAGGCTACGAGCAGTACTTC.